This T cell receptor beta chain was recovered during a study of OX40 agonist ivuxolimab in advanced cancers. The overall study: It was permissible to have had prior anti-PD-1, anti-PD-L1 or anti-CTLA-4 therapy, and under 45% had some.

Clones were read by immunoSEQ multiplex PCR, and TCRdb kept only the in-frame ones, dropping some. The sample has about 60,000 clones, about 90% seen once. CDR3 length: 15 residues. The ends lost 2 bases at V and 6 bases at J; junction bases unmatched: 7. In germline, CDR1 is MRHNA, CDR2 SNTAGT. This clonotype was sampled from an adult with an advanced solid tumor such as melanoma, head and neck, liver or kidney cancer. This sequence joins TRBV6-4 and TRBJ2-1; 7 bases are a match to TRBD2. The source was CD4+ or CD8+ T cells sorted from blood, collected in a trial of the OX40 agonist ivuxolimab. The CDR3 protein is CASSDGLVGANEQFF. The CDR3 bases are TGTGCCAGCAGTGACGGACTAGTGGGTGCCAATGAGCAGTTCTTC.